What follows are 16 T cell receptor beta chains derived from one specimen sequenced in a study of human T cells and chemical hapten exposure. TCRdb reanalysed the RACE reads using MiXCR and keeps one entry per CDR3 protein. The profile shows 100,000 or so distinct CDR3 sequences, roughly 10% of them singletons. Noted time point: patch test 1, 2 weeks after DPC sensitization. This sample's treatment: therapeutic diphenylcyclopropenone sensitization with weekly scalp DPC. Sequences were derived from whole blood, sampled in connection with sensitization to the hapten diphenylcyclopropenone (DPC). All receptors come from a man aged 35 to 55 with alopecia areata. Some clones in this sample may be carry-over from other donors' samples.

This clonotype was counted a single time. The rearrangement joins TRBV3-1 to TRBJ2-3, with a weak D call TRBD2 (6 bases). Germline CDR1 reads LGHDT; CDR2 reads YNNKEL (reference sequence). The CDR3 has 19 amino acids. Deletions cut 5 bases from V and 2 bases from J, with 26 bases between. The CDR3 is CASSMGVLARREPTDTQYF. The CDR3 nucleotides read TGTGCCAGCAGCATGGGAGTGCTAGCGCGGCGGGAACCCACAGATACGCAGTATTTT.

The rearrangement joins TRBV12-3 or TRBV12-4 to TRBJ2-6; D could derive from TRBD1 or TRBD2 (5 bases each). The CDR3 consists of 15 residues. The germline V and J ends were trimmed by 3 bases and 3 bases, with 9 bases remaining between them. The CDR3 region has the DNA TGTGCCAGCAGTTTTGGGGACGGTGGGGCCAACGTCCTGACTTTC. It codes for CASSFGDGGANVLTF.

The rearrangement links TRBV2 to TRBJ2-3; maybe TRBD2 (5 bases). Per germline, CDR1 SNHLY and CDR2 FYNNEI. The CDR3 is made up of 14 amino acids. V was trimmed by 4 bases and J by 2 bases, leaving 10 bases between them. The CDR3 DNA follows: TGTGCCAGCAGTGTAAGCGACTACACAGATACGCAGTATTTT. Its protein is CASSVSDYTDTQYF.

This clonotype was seen a few times. J is TRBJ2-1 and V is TRBV30, with no clear D. The V end lost 4 bases, the J end lost 2 bases, and 15 bases lay between the germline ends. This CDR3 contains 15 residues. Germline lookup yields CDR1 GTSNPN and CDR2 SVGIG (reference sequence). The CDR3 sequence: CAWTRKQHTYNEQFF. The CDR3 coding sequence is TGTGCCTGGACTCGAAAACAGCATACCTACAATGAGCAGTTCTTC.

A few counts support this clonotype. The genes are TRBV27 and TRBJ2-1; TRBD2 aligns across 9 bases. The CDR3 extends over 14 amino acids. V shed 7 bases, J shed 8 bases, and the junction held 9 bases outside the gene matches. Germline V lookup: CDR1 MNHEY, CDR2 SMNVEV (reference sequence). The CDR3: CASKSGLAGHEQFF. Written as DNA, the CDR3 is TGTGCCAGCAAATCGGGACTAGCTGGTCATGAGCAGTTCTTC.

This chain links TRBV28 with TRBJ2-1; D is unclear. Germline CDR1 is MDHEN and CDR2 is SYDVKM. With 2 bases removed from V and 10 bases from J, the gap between germline ends came to 9 bases. The CDR3 length is 12 residues. The CDR3 DNA is TGTGCCAGCAGTTTAGCAGAAAGGGAGCAGTTCTTC. It yields the protein CASSLAEREQFF.

This clonotype was counted at least ten times. V gene TRBV12-3 or TRBV12-4 combines with J gene TRBJ1-1, with D uncertain. The CDR3 has 13 amino acids. The V end was cut by 0 bases, the J end by 4 bases, with 6 bases between. CDR3 loop: CASSLALGTEAFF. As DNA, the CDR3 is TGTGCCAGCAGTTTAGCGCTAGGCACTGAAGCTTTCTTT.

This chain uses TRBV6-6 with TRBJ2-4; D is ambiguous. V shed 5 bases and J shed 0 bases, with 17 bases lying between them. CDR1 and CDR2 from the germline V gene are MNHNY and SVGAGI (reference sequence). This CDR3 has 17 amino acids. CDR3 bases: TGTGCCAGCAGTAATCCTGATTTGGGTCTAGCCAAAAACATTCAGTACTTC. Translated, it gives CASSNPDLGLAKNIQYF.

In its sample, this clonotype was seen a few times. V is TRBV7-8 and J is TRBJ1-6; the D is unclear. This CDR3 has 14 amino acids. With 4 bases removed from V and 7 bases from J, the gap between germline ends came to 11 bases. Germline V CDR1 and CDR2: SGHVS, FQNEAQ. CDR3: CASSSNSKNSPLHF. The CDR3 DNA is TGTGCCAGCAGCTCAAACAGTAAAAATTCACCCCTCCACTTT.

This clonotype appeared many times. The V call is TRBV29-1, the J call TRBJ2-7, with TRBD1 identical over 11 bases. The CDR3 is 14 residues long. The germline V gene has CDR1 SQVTM and CDR2 ANQGSEA. Trimming took 5 bases from V and 2 from J; bases not matched to a gene: 5. CDR3 residues: CSVTGTGGTYEQYF. The CDR3 DNA reads TGCAGCGTTACCGGGACAGGGGGAACCTACGAGCAGTACTTC.

This clonotype was seen at least ten times. The chain links TRBV9 to TRBJ2-6, with unresolved D. V was shortened by 4 bases and J by 4 bases, with 6 bases between the two germline ends. The germline V gene has CDR1 SGDLS and CDR2 YYNGEE. CDR3 size: 13 residues. The CDR3 DNA reads as TGTGCCAGCAGCAGACCCGGGGCCAACGTCCTGACTTTC. Translating gives CASSRPGANVLTF.

This clonotype has a count of ten or more. The rearrangement joins TRBV6-5 to TRBJ2-1; 7 bases line up with TRBD1. CDR3 length equals 16 residues. Unmatched junction bases numbered 2, after V lost 0 bases and J lost 0 bases. Per the germline V gene, CDR1 is MNHEY and CDR2 is SVGAGI. The CDR3 DNA follows: TGTGCCAGCAGTTACTCGAACAGGGGCTCCTACAATGAGCAGTTCTTC. It specifies CASSYSNRGSYNEQFF.

The table lists this clonotype with many counts. The J gene is TRBJ1-6, the V gene TRBV7-9, with 7 positions matching TRBD1. Germline V CDR1 and CDR2: SEHNR, FQNEAQ (reference sequence). CDR3 length: 15 residues. Germline trimming cut 5 bases from V and 5 bases from J; bases unmatched to any gene: 6. The CDR3 here is CASSIGDSNNSPLHF. DNA of the CDR3: TGTGCCAGCAGCATAGGGGACAGTAATAATTCACCCCTCCACTTT.

This clonotype was recorded a few times. This sequence may be a read error, since a much larger clone differs from it by one base. The chain combines TRBV6-5 with TRBJ1-2, with D possibly being TRBD1 (5 bases). Germline CDR1 is MNHEY and CDR2 is SVGAGI. The CDR3 is 14 amino acids. This CDR3 reads CASSYSPGDYGDTF. The CDR3 DNA follows: TGTGCCAGCAGTTACTCCCCCGGGGACTATGGCGACACCTTC.

The V call is TRBV24-1, the J call TRBJ2-7; D not certain. The CDR3 length is 14 residues. Germline V CDR1 and CDR2: KGHDR, SFDVKD. V was cut by 5 bases and J by 1 base, with 11 bases left in between. CDR3: CATSAPGRSYEQYF. CDR3 coding DNA: TGTGCCACCAGTGCTCCGGGCAGGTCCTACGAGCAGTACTTC.

This clonotype was seen many times. The chain links TRBV6-5 to TRBJ2-3; D gene unclear. Germline V gene sequence: CDR1 MNHEY, CDR2 SVGAGI. The V end was cut by 5 bases, the J end by 0 bases, with 3 bases between. This CDR3 region has 12 residues. CDR3 sequence reads: CASSGSTDTQYF. The DNA of the CDR3 is TGTGCCAGCAGTGGTAGCACAGATACGCAGTATTTT.